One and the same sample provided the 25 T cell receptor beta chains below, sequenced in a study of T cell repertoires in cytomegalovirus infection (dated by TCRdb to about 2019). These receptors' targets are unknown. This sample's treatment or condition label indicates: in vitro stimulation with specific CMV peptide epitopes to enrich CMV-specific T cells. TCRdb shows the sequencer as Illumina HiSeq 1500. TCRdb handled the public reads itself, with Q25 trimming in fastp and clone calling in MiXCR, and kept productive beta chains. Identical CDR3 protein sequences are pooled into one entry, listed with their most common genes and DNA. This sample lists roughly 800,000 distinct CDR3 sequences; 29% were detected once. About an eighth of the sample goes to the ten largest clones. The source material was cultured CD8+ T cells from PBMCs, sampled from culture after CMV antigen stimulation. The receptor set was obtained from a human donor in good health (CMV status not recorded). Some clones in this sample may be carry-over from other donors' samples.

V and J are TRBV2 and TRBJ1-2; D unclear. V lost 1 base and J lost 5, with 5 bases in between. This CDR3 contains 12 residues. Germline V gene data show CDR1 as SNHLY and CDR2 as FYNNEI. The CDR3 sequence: CASSEGEYGYTF. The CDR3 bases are TGTGCCAGCAGTGAAGGGGAGTATGGCTACACCTTC.

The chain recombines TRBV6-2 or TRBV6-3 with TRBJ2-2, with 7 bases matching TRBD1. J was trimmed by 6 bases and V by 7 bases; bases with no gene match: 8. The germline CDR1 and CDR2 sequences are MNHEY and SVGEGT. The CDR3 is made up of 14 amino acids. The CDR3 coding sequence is TGTGCCAGCACTGAACAGGGGTATTCCGGGGAGCTGTTTTTT. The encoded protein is CASTEQGYSGELFF.

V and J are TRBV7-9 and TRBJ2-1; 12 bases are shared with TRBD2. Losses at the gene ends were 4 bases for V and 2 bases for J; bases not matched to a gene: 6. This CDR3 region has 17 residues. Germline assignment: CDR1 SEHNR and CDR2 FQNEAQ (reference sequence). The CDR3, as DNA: TGTGCCAGCAGCTCCTCTAGCGGGGGGGCCACCTACAATGAGCAGTTCTTC. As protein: CASSSSSGGATYNEQFF.

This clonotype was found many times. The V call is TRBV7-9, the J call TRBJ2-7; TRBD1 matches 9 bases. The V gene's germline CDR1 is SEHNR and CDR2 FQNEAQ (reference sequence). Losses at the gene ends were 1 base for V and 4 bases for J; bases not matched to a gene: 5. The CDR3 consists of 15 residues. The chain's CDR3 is CASSLGTGARYEQYF. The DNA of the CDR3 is TGTGCCAGCAGCTTAGGGACAGGGGCTCGTTACGAGCAGTACTTC.

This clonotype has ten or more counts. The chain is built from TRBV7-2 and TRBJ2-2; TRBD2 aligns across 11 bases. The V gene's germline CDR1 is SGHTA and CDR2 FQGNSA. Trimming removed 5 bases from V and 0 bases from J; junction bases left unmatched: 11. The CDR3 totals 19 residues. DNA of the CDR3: TGTGCCAGCAGCCTCAGGCGTCTAGCGGGGGGCACGAACACCGGGGAGCTGTTTTTT. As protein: CASSLRRLAGGTNTGELFF.

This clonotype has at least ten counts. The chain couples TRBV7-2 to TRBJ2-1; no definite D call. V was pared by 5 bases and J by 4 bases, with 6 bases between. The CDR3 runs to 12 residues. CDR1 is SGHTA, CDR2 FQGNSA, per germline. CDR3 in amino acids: CASSKEYNEQFF. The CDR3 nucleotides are TGTGCCAGCAGCAAGGAGTACAATGAGCAGTTCTTC.

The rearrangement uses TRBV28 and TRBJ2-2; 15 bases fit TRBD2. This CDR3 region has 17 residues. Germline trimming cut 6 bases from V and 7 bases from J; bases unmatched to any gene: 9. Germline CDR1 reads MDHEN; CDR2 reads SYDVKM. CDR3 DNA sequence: TGTGCCAGCAGGGTTGGACTAGCGGGGGGGCCCGACGGGGAGCTGTTTTTT. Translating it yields CASRVGLAGGPDGELFF.

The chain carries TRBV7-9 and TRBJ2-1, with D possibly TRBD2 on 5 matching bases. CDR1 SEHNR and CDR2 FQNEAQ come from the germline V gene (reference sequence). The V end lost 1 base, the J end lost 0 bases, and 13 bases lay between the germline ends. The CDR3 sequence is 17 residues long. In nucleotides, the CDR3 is TGTGCCAGCAGCTTAGAAGTGAGGAGGTACTCCTACAATGAGCAGTTCTTC. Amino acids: CASSLEVRRYSYNEQFF.

The CDR3 here is CASSWTQETQYF. DNA for the CDR3: TGTGCCAGCAGCTGGACTCAGGAGACCCAGTACTTC. The V and J genes are TRBV7-8 and TRBJ2-5; D might be TRBD2 (5 bases). Germline V gene lookup returns CDR1 SGHVS and CDR2 FQNEAQ. The germline V and J ends were trimmed by 4 bases and 5 bases, with 8 bases remaining between them. CDR3 size: 12 residues.

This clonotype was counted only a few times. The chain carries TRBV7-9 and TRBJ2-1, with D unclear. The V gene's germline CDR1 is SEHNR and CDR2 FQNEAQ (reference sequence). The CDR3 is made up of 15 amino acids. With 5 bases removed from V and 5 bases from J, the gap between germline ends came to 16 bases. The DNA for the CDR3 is TGTGCCAGCAGCAGCGAAAATCTCCTAAACAATGAGCAGTTCTTC. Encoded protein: CASSSENLLNNEQFF.

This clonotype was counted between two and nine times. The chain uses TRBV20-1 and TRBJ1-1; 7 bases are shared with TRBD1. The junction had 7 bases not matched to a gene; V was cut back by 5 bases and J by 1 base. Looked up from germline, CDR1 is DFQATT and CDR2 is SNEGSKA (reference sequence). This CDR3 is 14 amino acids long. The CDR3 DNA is TGCAGTGCTCACCGACAGGGACGGAACACTGAAGCTTTCTTT. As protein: CSAHRQGRNTEAFF.

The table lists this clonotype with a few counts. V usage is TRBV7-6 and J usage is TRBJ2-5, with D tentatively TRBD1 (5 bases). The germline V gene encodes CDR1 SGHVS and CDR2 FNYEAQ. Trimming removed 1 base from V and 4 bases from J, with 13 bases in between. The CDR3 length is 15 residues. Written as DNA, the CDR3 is TGTGCCAGCAGCTTAGTGCAGGGTTTGAGAGAGACCCAGTACTTC. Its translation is CASSLVQGLRETQYF. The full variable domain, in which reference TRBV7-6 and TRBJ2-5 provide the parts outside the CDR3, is GAGVSQSPRYKVTKRGQDVALRCDPISGHVSLYWYRQALGQGPEFLTYFNYEAQQDKSGLPNDRFSAERPEGSISTLTIQRTEQRDSAMYRCASSLVQGLRETQYFGPGTRLLVL.

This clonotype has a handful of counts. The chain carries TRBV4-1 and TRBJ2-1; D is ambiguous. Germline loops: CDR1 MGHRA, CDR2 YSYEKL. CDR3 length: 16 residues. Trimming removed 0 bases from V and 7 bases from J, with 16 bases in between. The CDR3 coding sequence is TGCGCCAGCAGCCAAGAGTCCTATATGGCGGCGAATGAGCAGTTCTTC. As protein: CASSQESYMAANEQFF.

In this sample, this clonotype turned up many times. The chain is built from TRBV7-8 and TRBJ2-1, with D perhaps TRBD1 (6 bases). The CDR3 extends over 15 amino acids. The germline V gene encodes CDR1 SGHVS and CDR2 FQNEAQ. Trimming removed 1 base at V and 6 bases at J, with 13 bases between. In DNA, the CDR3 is TGTGCCAGCAGCTTAGACCTCCGGGACACCAATGAGCAGTTCTTC. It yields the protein CASSLDLRDTNEQFF.

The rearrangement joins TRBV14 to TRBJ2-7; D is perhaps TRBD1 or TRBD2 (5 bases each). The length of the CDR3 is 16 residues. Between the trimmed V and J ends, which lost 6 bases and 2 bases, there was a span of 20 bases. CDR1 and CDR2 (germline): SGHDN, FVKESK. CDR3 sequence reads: CASSQTYGDATYEQYF. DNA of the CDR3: TGTGCCAGCAGTCAGACTTACGGGGACGCAACCTACGAGCAGTACTTC.

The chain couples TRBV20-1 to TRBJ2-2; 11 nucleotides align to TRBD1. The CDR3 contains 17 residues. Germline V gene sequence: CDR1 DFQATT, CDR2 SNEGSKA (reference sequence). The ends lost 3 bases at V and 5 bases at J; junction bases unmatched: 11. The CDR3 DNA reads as TGCAGTGCTAGCCCGGACAGGGGGCCCCTGAGGACCGGGGAGCTGTTTTTT. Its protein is CSASPDRGPLRTGELFF.

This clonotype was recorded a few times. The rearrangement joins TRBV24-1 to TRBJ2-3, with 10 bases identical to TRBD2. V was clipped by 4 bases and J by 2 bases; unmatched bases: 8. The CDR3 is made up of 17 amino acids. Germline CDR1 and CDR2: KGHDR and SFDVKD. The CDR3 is CATSDSSGTSVTDTQYF. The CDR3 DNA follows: TGTGCCACCAGTGACTCCTCCGGGACTAGCGTCACAGATACGCAGTATTTT.

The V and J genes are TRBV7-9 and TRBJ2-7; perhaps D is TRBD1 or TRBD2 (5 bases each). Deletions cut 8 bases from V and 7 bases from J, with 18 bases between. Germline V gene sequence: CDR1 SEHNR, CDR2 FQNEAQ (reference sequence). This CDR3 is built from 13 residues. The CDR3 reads CASALGSREEQYF. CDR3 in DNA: TGTGCCAGCGCCCTGGGGAGCAGGGAAGAGCAGTACTTC.

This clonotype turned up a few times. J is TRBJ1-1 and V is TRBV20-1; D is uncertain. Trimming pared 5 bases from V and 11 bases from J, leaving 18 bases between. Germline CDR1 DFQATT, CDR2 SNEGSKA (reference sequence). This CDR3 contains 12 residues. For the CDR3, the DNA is TGCAGTGCTCCTAGATTGGGGATGGGCGCTTTCTTT. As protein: CSAPRLGMGAFF.

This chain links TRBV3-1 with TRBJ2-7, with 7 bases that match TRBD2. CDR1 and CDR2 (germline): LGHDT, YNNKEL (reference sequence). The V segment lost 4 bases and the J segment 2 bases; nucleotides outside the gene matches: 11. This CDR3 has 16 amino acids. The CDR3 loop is CASSRTEAGPPYEQYF. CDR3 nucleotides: TGTGCCAGCAGCCGGACCGAAGCGGGGCCGCCCTACGAGCAGTACTTC.

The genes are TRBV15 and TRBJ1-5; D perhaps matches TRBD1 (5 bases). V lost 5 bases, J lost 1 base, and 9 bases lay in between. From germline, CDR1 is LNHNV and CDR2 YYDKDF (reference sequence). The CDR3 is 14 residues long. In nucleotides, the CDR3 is TGTGCCACCAGCGGCAGACAGAGCAATCAGCCCCAGCATTTT. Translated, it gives CATSGRQSNQPQHF. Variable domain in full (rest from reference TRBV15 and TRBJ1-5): DAMVIQNPRYQVTQFGKPVTLSCSQTLNHNVMYWYQQKSSQAPKLLFHYYDKDFNNEADTPDNFQSRRPNTSFCFLDIRSPGLGDTAMYLCATSGRQSNQPQHFGDGTRLSIL.

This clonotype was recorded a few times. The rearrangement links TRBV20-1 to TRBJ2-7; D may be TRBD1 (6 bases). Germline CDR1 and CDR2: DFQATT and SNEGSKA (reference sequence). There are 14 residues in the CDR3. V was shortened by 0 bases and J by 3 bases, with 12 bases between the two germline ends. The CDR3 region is CSAREADRIYEQYF. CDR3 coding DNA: TGCAGTGCTAGAGAGGCGGACAGAATCTACGAGCAGTACTTC.

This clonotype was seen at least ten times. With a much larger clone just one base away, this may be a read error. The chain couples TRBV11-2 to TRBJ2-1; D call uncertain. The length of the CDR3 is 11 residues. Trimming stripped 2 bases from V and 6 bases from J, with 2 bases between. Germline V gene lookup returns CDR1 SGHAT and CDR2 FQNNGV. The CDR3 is CASSLINEQFF. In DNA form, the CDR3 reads TGTGCCAGCAGCTTAATCAATGAGCAGTTCTTC.

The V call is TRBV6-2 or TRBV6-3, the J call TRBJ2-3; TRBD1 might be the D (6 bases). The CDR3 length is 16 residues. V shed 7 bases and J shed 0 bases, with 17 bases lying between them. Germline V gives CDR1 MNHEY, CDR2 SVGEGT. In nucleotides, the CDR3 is TGTGCCAGCAATCTCAGGGGAATTACTAGCACAGATACGCAGTATTTT. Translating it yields CASNLRGITSTDTQYF.

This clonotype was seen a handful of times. The CDR3 coding sequence is TGCGCCAGCAGCCAAGAGGTTGGCAGGGTGAACACTGAAGCTTTCTTT. It translates to CASSQEVGRVNTEAFF. This chain connects TRBV4-1 to TRBJ1-1; TRBD1 is a possible D gene (5 bases). This CDR3 has 16 amino acids. CDR1 is MGHRA and CDR2 is YSYEKL in the germline V gene. V shed 0 bases and J shed 0 bases, with 11 bases lying between them.